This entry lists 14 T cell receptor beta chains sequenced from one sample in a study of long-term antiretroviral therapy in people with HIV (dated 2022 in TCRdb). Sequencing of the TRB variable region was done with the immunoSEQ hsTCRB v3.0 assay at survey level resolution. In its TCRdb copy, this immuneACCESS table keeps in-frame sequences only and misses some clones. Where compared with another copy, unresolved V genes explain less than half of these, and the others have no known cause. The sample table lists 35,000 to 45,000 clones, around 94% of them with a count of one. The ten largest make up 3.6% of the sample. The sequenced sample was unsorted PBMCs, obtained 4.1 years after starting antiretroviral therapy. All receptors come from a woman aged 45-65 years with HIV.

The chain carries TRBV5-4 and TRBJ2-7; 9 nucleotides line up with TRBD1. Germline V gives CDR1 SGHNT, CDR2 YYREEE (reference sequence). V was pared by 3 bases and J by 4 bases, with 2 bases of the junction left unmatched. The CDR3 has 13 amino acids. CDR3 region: CASSWDREYEQYF. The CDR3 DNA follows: TGTGCCAGCAGCTGGGACAGGGAGTACGAGCAGTACTTC. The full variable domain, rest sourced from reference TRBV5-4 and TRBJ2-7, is ETGVTQSPTHLIKTRGQQVTLRCSSQSGHNTVSWYQQALGQGPQFIFQYYREEENGRGNFPPRFSGLQFPNYSSELNVNALELDDSALYLCASSWDREYEQYFGPGTRLTVT.

The CDR3 spells CASSHDSNQPQHF. The DNA of the CDR3 is TGTGCCAGCAGCCATGATAGCAATCAGCCCCAGCATTTT. The chain is built from TRBV25-1 and TRBJ1-5; D is unclear. V was shortened by 6 bases and J by 0 bases, with 6 bases between the two germline ends. Germline V gene sequence: CDR1 MGHDK, CDR2 SYGVNS. The CDR3 extends over 13 amino acids.

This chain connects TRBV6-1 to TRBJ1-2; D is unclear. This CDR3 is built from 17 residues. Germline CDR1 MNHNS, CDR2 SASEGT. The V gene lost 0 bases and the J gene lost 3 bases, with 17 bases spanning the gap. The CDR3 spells CASSEAPSRDVHYGYTF. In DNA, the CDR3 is TGTGCCAGCAGTGAAGCACCATCGCGCGACGTCCACTATGGCTACACCTTC.

This chain's CDR3 is CAWNLGLAEETQYF. The CDR3 DNA reads TGTGCCTGGAACCTGGGGCTAGCGGAAGAGACCCAGTACTTC. This chain joins TRBV30 and TRBJ2-5; TRBD2 matches 7 bases. Germline V CDR1 and CDR2: GTSNPN, SVGIG (reference sequence). The CDR3 is 14 amino acids. The J segment lost 3 bases and the V segment lost 4 bases, leaving 8 bases of the junction unmatched.

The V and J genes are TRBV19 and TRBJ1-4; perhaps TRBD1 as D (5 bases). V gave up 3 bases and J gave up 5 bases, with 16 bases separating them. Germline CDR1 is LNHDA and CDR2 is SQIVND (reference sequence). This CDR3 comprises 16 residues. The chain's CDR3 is CASSISVGRVNEKLFF. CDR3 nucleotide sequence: TGTGCCAGTAGTATCTCCGTGGGCAGGGTGAATGAAAAACTGTTTTTT.

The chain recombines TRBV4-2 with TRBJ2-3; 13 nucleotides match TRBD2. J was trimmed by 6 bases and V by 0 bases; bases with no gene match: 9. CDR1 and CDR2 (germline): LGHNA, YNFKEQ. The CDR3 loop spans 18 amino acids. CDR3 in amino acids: CASSQDPLRLAGGDTQYF. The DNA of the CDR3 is TGTGCCAGCAGCCAAGATCCCTTGAGACTAGCGGGGGGCGATACGCAGTATTTT.

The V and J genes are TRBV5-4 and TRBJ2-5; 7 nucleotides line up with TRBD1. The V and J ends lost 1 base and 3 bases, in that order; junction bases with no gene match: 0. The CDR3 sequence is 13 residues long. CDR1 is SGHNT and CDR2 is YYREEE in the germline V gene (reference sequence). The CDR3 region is CASSLTGEETQYF. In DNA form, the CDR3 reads TGTGCCAGCAGCTTGACAGGGGAAGAGACCCAGTACTTC.

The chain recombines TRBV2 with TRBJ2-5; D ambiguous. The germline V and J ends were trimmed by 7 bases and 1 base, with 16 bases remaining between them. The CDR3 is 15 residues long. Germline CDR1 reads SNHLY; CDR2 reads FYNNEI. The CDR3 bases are TGTGCCAGCATGCTCAGTCGATCCTTCCAAGAGACCCAGTACTTC. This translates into CASMLSRSFQETQYF.

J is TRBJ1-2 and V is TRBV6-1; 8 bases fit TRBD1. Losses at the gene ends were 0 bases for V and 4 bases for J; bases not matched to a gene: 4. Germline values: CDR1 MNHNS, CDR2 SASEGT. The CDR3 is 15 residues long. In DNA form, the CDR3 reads TGTGCCAGCAGTGAAGCGACAGGGGCCGCCTATGGCTACACCTTC. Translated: CASSEATGAAYGYTF.

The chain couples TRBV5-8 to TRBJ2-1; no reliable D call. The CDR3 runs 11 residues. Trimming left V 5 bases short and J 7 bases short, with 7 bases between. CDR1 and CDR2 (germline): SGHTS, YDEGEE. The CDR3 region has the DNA TGTGCCAGCAGTTTTGGTAATGAGCAGTTCTTC. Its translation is CASSFGNEQFF.

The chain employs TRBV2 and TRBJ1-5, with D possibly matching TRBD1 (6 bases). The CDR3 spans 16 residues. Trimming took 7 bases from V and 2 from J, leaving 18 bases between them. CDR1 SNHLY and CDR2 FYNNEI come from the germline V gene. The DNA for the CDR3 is TGTGCCAGCATGAGCGCAGGGGCGGTCGGCAATCAGCCCCAGCATTTT. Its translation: CASMSAGAVGNQPQHF.

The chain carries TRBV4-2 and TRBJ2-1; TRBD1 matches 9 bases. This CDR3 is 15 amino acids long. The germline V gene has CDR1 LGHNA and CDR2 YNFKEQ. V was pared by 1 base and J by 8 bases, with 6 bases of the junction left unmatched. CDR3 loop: CASSQAGTGIDEQFF. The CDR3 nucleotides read TGTGCCAGCAGCCAAGCCGGGACAGGGATCGATGAGCAGTTCTTC.

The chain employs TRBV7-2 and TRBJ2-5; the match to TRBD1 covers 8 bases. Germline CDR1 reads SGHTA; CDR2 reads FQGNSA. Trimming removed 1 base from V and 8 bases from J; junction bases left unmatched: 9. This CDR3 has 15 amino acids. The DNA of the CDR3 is TGTGCCAGCAGCTTAGATGGGACAGGTAGTTTTACCCAGTACTTC. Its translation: CASSLDGTGSFTQYF.

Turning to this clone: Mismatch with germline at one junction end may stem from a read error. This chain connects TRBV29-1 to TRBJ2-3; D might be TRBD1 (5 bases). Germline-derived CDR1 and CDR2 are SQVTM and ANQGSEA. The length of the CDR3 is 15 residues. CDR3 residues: CSVEDDGALADTQYF. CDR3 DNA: TGCAGCGTCGAAGACGATGGGGCGCTCGCAGATACGCAGTATTTT.